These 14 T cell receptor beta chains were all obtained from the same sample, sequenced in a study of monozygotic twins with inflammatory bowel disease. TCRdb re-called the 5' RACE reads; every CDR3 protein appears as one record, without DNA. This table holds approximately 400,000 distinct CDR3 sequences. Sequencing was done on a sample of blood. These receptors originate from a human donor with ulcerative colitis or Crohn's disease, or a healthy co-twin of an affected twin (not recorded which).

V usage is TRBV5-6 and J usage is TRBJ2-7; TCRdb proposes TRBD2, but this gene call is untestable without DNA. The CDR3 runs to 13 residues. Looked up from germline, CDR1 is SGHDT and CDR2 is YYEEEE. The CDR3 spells CASNRGRVYEQYF.

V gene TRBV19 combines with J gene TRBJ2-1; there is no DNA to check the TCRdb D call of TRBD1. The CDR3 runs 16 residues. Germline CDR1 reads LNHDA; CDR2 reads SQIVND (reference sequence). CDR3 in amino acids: CASSAGQGPFYNEQFF. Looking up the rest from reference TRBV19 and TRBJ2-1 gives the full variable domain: DGGITQSPKYLFRKEGQNVTLSCEQNLNHDAMYWYRQDPGQGLRLIYYSQIVNDFQKGDIAEGYSVSREKKESFPLTVTSAQKNPTAFYLCASSAGQGPFYNEQFFGPGTRLTVL.

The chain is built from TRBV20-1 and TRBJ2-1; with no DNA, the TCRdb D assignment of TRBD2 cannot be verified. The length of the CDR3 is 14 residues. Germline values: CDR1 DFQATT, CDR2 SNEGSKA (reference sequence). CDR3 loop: CSATISAERNEQFF.

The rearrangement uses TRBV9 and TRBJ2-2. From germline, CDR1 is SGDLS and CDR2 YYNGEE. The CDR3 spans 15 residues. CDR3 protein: CASSPQLANTGELFF.

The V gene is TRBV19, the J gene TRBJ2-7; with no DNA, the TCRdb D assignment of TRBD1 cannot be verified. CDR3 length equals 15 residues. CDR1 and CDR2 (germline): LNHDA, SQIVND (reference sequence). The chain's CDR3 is CASSTCRQGTYEQYF.

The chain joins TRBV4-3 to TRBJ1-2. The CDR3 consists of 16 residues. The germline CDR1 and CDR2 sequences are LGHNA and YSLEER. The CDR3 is CASSQDRSRAGYGYTF.

The CDR3 reads CSARRTGGFRGSPLHF. The rearrangement uses TRBV20-1 and TRBJ1-6; there is no DNA to check the TCRdb D call of TRBD1. Germline CDR1 DFQATT, CDR2 SNEGSKA (reference sequence). The CDR3 has 16 residues.

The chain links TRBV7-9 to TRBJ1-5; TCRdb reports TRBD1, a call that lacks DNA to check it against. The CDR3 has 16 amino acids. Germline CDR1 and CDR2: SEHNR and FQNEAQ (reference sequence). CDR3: CASSLSGAESNQPQHF.

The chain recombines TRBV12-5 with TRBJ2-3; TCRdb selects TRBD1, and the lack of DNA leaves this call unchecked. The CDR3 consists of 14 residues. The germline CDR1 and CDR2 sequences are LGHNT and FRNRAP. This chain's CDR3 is CASGFQAPTDTQYF.

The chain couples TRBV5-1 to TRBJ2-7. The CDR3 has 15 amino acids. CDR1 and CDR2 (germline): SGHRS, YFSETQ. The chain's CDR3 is CASSLGQGFFGEQYF.

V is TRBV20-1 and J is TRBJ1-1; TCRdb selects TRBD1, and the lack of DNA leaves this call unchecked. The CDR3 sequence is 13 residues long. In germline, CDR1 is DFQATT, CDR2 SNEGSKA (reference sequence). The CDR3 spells CSARATGDAEAFF.

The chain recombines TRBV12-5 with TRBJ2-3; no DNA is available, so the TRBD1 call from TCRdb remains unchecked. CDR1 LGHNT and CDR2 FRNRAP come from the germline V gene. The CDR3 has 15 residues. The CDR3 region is CASGLGQGALDTQYF. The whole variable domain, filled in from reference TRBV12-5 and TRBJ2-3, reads DARVTQTPRHKVTEMGQEVTMRCQPILGHNTVFWYRQTMMQGLELLAYFRNRAPLDDSGMPKDRFSAEMPDATLATLKIQPSEPRDSAVYFCASGLGQGALDTQYFGPGTRLTVL.

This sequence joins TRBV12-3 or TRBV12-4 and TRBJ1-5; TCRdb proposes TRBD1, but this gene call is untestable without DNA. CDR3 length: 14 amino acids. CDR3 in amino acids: CASRRGQFNQPQHF.

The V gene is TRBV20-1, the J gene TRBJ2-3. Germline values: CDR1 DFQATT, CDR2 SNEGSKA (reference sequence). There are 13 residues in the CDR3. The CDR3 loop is CSARDDVLDTQYF.